The 22 T cell receptor beta chains below were found in one sample sequenced in a study of neoadjuvant anti-PD-1 for oral cavity cancer. Produced via immunoSEQ multiplex PCR; TCRdb's table is partial and in-frame only. The table shows 30,000 to 35,000 clones, with approximately 87% occurring only once. The sequenced sample was PBMCs, obtained before nivolumab (anti-PD-1) treatment. All receptors come from a person aged 35-80 years with oral cavity squamous cell carcinoma.

The rearrangement links TRBV7-2 to TRBJ1-2, with D uncertain. The ends were cut back, 3 bases at V and 4 bases at J, with 15 bases in the middle. The CDR3 runs 15 residues. Germline-derived CDR1 and CDR2 are SGHTA and FQGNSA. This CDR3 is CASSFPGPTGYGYTF. The CDR3 bases are TGTGCCAGCAGCTTTCCCGGGCCTACCGGCTATGGCTACACCTTC.

The chain uses TRBV5-6 and TRBJ2-5; 7 bases fit TRBD1. V lost 0 bases to trimming and J lost 2 bases; unmatched junction nucleotides: 4. This CDR3 is 15 amino acids long. The germline CDR1 and CDR2 sequences are SGHDT and YYEEEE. CDR3 nucleotides: TGTGCCAGCAGCTTGGTGGGACAGCGTCAAGAGACCCAGTACTTC. Translated, it gives CASSLVGQRQETQYF.

The chain is built from TRBV19 and TRBJ1-6, with 7 bases that match TRBD1. Germline V CDR1 and CDR2: LNHDA, SQIVND (reference sequence). V lost 7 bases to trimming and J lost 10 bases; unmatched junction nucleotides: 10. The CDR3 covers 14 residues. CDR3 protein: CASTGQSLLSPLHF. The CDR3 DNA reads as TGTGCCAGTACGGGACAGTCCCTACTATCACCCCTCCACTTT.

The V gene is TRBV11-1, the J gene TRBJ2-7; TRBD1 might be the D (6 bases). The germline V gene encodes CDR1 SGHAT and CDR2 FQDESV (reference sequence). This CDR3 contains 16 residues. V dropped 5 bases and J dropped 1 base, with 18 bases sitting between them. The CDR3 DNA reads as TGTGCCAGCAGCCTGGGGGCAAATCCGTCATCCTACGAGCAGTACTTC. Protein product: CASSLGANPSSYEQYF.

A single count supports this clone. The chain couples TRBV7-9 to TRBJ2-7; TRBD2 matches at 8 bases. J was trimmed by 0 bases and V by 10 bases; bases with no gene match: 20. Per the germline V gene, CDR1 is SEHNR and CDR2 is FQNEAQ (reference sequence). This CDR3 has 18 residues. The CDR3 DNA is TGTGCCACCGATGGTGAGCGGGGGATCAACCTAAGCTCCTACGAGCAGTACTTC. Its translation is CATDGERGINLSSYEQYF.

The chain joins TRBV5-1 to TRBJ1-1; D not resolved. CDR1 is SGHRS and CDR2 is YFSETQ in the germline V gene. The ends were cut back, 0 bases at V and 0 bases at J, with 3 bases in the middle. The CDR3 covers 13 residues. The CDR3 DNA reads as TGCGCCAGCAGCTTGGATATGAACACTGAAGCTTTCTTT. Protein: CASSLDMNTEAFF. Variable domain in full (rest from reference TRBV5-1 and TRBJ1-1): KAGVTQTPRYLIKTRGQQVTLSCSPISGHRSVSWYQQTPGQGLQFLFEYFSETQRNKGNFPGRFSGRQFSNSRSEMNVSTLELGDSALYLCASSLDMNTEAFFGQGTRLTVV.

CDR3 sequence reads: CASSELHDQPQHF. DNA for the CDR3: TGCGCCAGCAGTGAGTTGCACGATCAGCCCCAGCATTTT. The genes are TRBV10-2 and TRBJ1-5; D not resolved. Germline values: CDR1 WSHSY, CDR2 SAAADI. This CDR3 has 13 amino acids. V shed 1 base and J shed 5 bases, with 6 bases lying between them.

The CDR3: CASREERGGIFEELFF. The CDR3 DNA reads as TGTGCCAGCAGGGAAGAGCGGGGGGGCATCTTCGAGGAGCTGTTTTTT. V and J are TRBV27 and TRBJ2-2; the match to TRBD2 covers 10 bases. Trimming removed 6 bases from V and 10 bases from J; junction bases left unmatched: 14. CDR3 length equals 16 residues. Germline CDR1 and CDR2: MNHEY and SMNVEV (reference sequence).

V is TRBV5-6 and J is TRBJ2-7; 8 bases map to TRBD2. Trimming at V came to 0 bases and at J to 8 bases, leaving 7 bases not matched to a gene. This CDR3 contains 14 residues. Per the germline V gene, CDR1 is SGHDT and CDR2 is YYEEEE. This CDR3 is CASSLGGGSVKQYF. The DNA for the CDR3 is TGTGCCAGCAGCTTGGGCGGGGGGTCTGTCAAGCAGTACTTC.

The chain carries TRBV2 and TRBJ1-6; 7 positions agree with TRBD1. The CDR3 extends over 14 amino acids. The ends lost 9 bases at V and 6 bases at J; junction bases unmatched: 8. The germline gives CDR1 SNHLY, CDR2 FYNNEI. DNA of the CDR3: TGTGCCAGGGAAGGACAGGAGTCTAATTCACCCCTCCACTTT. Its translation is CAREGQESNSPLHF.

The chain joins TRBV5-1 to TRBJ2-5; 10 nucleotides line up with TRBD1. V dropped 0 bases and J dropped 5; count of bases not matched to a gene: 1. Germline CDR1 SGHRS, CDR2 YFSETQ. The CDR3 consists of 14 residues. The CDR3 region has the DNA TGCGCCAGCAGCTTGGCGGGACAGGGGGAGACCCAGTACTTC. Its translation: CASSLAGQGETQYF.

The CDR3 DNA reads TGTGCCAGCAGCTTAGATCGTTTACAGGGGGCTGGGGAGCAGTACTTC. Translation: CASSLDRLQGAGEQYF. The chain couples TRBV11-2 to TRBJ2-7; 9 nucleotides line up with TRBD1. Trimming took 0 bases from V and 7 from J; bases not matched to a gene: 10. Germline CDR1 is SGHAT and CDR2 is FQNNGV. This CDR3 is built from 16 residues.

The chain couples TRBV4-2 to TRBJ2-2, with D unresolved. The CDR3 contains 14 residues. Germline CDR1 and CDR2: LGHNA and YNFKEQ. V lost 1 base and J lost 5, with 8 bases in between. As DNA, the CDR3 is TGTGCCAGCAGCCAAGCTGGAGATACCGGGGAGCTGTTTTTT. Its protein product is CASSQAGDTGELFF.

This clone was found once. The chain carries TRBV5-4 and TRBJ2-7, with 7 bases lining up with TRBD2. The junction had 15 bases not matched to a gene; V was cut back by 4 bases and J by 2 bases. The V gene's germline CDR1 is SGHNT and CDR2 YYREEE (reference sequence). The CDR3 spans 17 residues. CDR3 sequence reads: CASSPAGPAGSTYEQYF. Here the CDR3 DNA reads TGTGCCAGCAGCCCCGCGGGCCCAGCGGGGTCGACCTACGAGCAGTACTTC.

In its sample, this clone was seen a few times. The chain carries TRBV2 and TRBJ1-5, with D uncertain. V shed 2 bases and J shed 4 bases, with 9 bases lying between them. The CDR3 loop spans 14 amino acids. Germline V gene lookup returns CDR1 SNHLY and CDR2 FYNNEI. The CDR3 DNA follows: TGTGCCAGCAGTGAAAATTGGGCTAATCAGCCCCAGCATTTT. Its translation is CASSENWANQPQHF. Supplemented by reference TRBV2 and TRBJ1-5, the full variable domain reads EPEVTQTPSHQVTQMGQEVILRCVPISNHLYFYWYRQILGQKVEFLVSFYNNEISEKSEIFDDQFSVERPDGSNFTLKIRSTKLEDSAMYFCASSENWANQPQHFGDGTRLSIL.

V and J are TRBV9 and TRBJ2-3, with unresolved D. The CDR3 length is 13 residues. Per germline, CDR1 SGDLS and CDR2 YYNGEE. V lost 2 bases, J lost 6 bases, and 10 bases lay in between. CDR3 DNA: TGTGCCAGCAGCGTGCAAGTCGCCGATACGCAGTATTTT. Encoded protein: CASSVQVADTQYF.

This clone was detected once. The chain carries TRBV7-8 and TRBJ2-1; D is possibly TRBD2 (6 bases). The V end lost 5 bases, the J end lost 3 bases, and 17 bases lay between the germline ends. Germline V lookup: CDR1 SGHVS, CDR2 FQNEAQ. The CDR3 length is 16 residues. The CDR3: CASSRAGLTYYNEQFF. The CDR3 nucleotides are TGTGCCAGCAGCCGCGCGGGATTGACCTACTACAATGAGCAGTTCTTC.

This rearrangement joins TRBV10-3 to TRBJ2-5; D is unresolved. CDR1 and CDR2 from the germline V gene are ENHRY and SYGVKD. V lost 2 bases and J 2 bases, leaving 3 bases between the germline ends. The length of the CDR3 is 12 residues. The CDR3 sequence: CAISERQETQYF. Written as DNA, the CDR3 is TGTGCCATCAGTGAGCGTCAAGAGACCCAGTACTTC.

The J gene is TRBJ1-2, the V gene TRBV15; 9 bases align to TRBD1. This CDR3 has 16 residues. The junction had 8 bases not matched to a gene; V was cut back by 4 bases and J by 2 bases. The germline V gene has CDR1 LNHNV and CDR2 YYDKDF (reference sequence). CDR3 in DNA: TGTGCCACCAGCAAAGGACAGGGGCAGGGAAACTATGGCTACACCTTC. It specifies CATSKGQGQGNYGYTF.

This chain links TRBV9 with TRBJ1-2; 7 positions agree with TRBD1. The ends lost 4 bases at V and 1 base at J; junction bases unmatched: 4. Per germline, CDR1 SGDLS and CDR2 YYNGEE. The CDR3 spans 14 residues. The chain's CDR3 is CASSLGDSNYGYTF. In DNA, the CDR3 is TGTGCCAGCAGCCTTGGGGACAGTAACTATGGCTACACCTTC.

This rearrangement joins TRBV28 to TRBJ2-7; D is unclear. This CDR3 has 14 residues. V was clipped by 2 bases and J by 9 bases, with 17 bases between them. From germline, CDR1 is MDHEN and CDR2 SYDVKM. CDR3 sequence reads: CASSLRSQNTRQYF. The CDR3 DNA reads as TGTGCCAGCAGTTTACGGTCCCAGAATACGAGGCAGTACTTC.

CDR3 sequence reads: CASSQVTGGASGNTIYF. The CDR3 region has the DNA TGTGCCAGCAGCCAAGTAACAGGGGGCGCATCTGGAAACACCATATATTTT. The rearrangement links TRBV14 to TRBJ1-3, with 9 bases fitting TRBD1. Germline CDR1 is SGHDN and CDR2 is FVKESK. The CDR3 is 17 residues long. V shed 1 base, J shed 1 base, and the junction held 5 bases outside the gene matches.